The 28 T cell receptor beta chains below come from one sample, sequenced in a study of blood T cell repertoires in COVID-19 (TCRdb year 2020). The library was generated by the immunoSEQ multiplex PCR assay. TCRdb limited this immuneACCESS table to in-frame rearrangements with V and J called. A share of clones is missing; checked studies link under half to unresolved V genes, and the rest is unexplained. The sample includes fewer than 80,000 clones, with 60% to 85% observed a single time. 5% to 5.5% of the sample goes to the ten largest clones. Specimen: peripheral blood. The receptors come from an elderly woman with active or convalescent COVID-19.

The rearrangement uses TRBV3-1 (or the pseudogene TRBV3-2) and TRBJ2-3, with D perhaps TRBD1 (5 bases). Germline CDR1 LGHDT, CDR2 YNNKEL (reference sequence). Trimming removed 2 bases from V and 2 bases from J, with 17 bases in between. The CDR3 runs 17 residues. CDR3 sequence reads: CASSQHPVQGTTDTQYF. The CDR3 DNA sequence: TGTGCCAGCAGCCAACACCCCGTGCAGGGCACCACAGATACGCAGTATTTT.

The CDR3 protein is CASSRTGIGYQPQHF. For the CDR3, the DNA is TGTGCCAGCAGTCGGACAGGGATCGGGTATCAGCCCCAGCATTTT. The chain joins TRBV28 to TRBJ1-5; 8 positions match TRBD1. The germline V gene encodes CDR1 MDHEN and CDR2 SYDVKM. J was trimmed by 5 bases and V by 5 bases; bases with no gene match: 8. CDR3 length equals 15 residues.

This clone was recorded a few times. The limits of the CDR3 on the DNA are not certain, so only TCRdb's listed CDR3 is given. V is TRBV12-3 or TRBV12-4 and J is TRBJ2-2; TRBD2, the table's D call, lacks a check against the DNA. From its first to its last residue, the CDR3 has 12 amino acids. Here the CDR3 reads CASSFGAGELFF.

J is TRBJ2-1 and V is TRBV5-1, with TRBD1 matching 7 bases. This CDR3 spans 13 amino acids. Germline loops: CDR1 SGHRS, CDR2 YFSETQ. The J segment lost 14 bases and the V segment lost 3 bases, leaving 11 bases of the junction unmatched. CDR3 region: CASSSGQAWGKFF. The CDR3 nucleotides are TGCGCCAGCAGCTCCGGACAGGCATGGGGCAAGTTCTTC.

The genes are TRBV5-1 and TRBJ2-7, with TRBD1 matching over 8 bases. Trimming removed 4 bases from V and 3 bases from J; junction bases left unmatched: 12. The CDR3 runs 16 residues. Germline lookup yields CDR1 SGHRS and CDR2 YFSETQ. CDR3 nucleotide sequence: TGCGCCAGCAGCCCCGGCGGACAGGGAATCTTCTACGAGCAGTACTTC. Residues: CASSPGGQGIFYEQYF. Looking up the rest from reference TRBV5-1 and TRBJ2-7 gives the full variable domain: KAGVTQTPRYLIKTRGQQVTLSCSPISGHRSVSWYQQTPGQGLQFLFEYFSETQRNKGNFPGRFSGRQFSNSRSEMNVSTLELGDSALYLCASSPGGQGIFYEQYFGPGTRLTVT.

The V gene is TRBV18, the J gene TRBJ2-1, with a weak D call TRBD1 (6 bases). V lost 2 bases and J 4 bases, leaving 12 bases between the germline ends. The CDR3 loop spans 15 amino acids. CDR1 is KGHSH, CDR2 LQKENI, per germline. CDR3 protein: CASSPSGQIYNEQFF. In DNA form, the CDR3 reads TGTGCCAGCTCACCATCGGGACAAATATACAATGAGCAGTTCTTC. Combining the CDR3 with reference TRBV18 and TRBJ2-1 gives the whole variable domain NAGVMQNPRHLVRRRGQEARLRCSPMKGHSHVYWYRQLPEEGLKFMVYLQKENIIDESGMPKERFSAEFPKEGPSILRIQQVVRGDSAAYFCASSPSGQIYNEQFFGPGTRLTVL.

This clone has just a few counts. For the CDR3, the DNA is TGCGCCAGCAGCCCATCCCGACCAGCGACCACAGATACGCAGTATTTT. It translates to CASSPSRPATTDTQYF. This chain links TRBV4-3 with TRBJ2-3; D is unclear. V lost 4 bases and J 2 bases, leaving 16 bases between the germline ends. The CDR3 totals 16 residues. Germline loops: CDR1 LGHNA, CDR2 YSLEER.

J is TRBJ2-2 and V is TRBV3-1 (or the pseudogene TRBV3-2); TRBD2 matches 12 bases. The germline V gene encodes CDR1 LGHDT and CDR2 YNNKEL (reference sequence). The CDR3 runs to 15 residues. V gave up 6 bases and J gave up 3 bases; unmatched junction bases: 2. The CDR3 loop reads CASRPSGRDTGELFF. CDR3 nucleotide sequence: TGTGCCAGCAGGCCTAGCGGGAGGGACACCGGGGAGCTGTTTTTT.

The CDR3 DNA reads as TGTGCCAGCAGCTGGCGGGGGACAGATACGCAGTATTTT. As protein: CASSWRGTDTQYF. The chain links TRBV14 to TRBJ2-3; the match to TRBD2 covers 7 bases. The V and J ends lost 5 bases and 3 bases, in that order; junction bases with no gene match: 2. The V gene's germline CDR1 is SGHDN and CDR2 FVKESK. There are 13 residues in the CDR3.

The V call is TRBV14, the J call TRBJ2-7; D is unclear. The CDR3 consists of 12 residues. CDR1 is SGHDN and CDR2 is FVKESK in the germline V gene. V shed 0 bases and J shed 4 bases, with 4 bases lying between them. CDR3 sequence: CASSQERYEQYF. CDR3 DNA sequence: TGTGCCAGCAGCCAAGAGCGGTACGAGCAGTACTTC.

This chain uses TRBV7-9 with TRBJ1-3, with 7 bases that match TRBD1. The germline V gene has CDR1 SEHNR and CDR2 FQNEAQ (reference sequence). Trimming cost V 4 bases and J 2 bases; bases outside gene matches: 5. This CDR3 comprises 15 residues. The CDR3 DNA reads TGTGCCAGCAGCTCCCCGGACAGGACTGGAAACACCATATATTTT. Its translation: CASSSPDRTGNTIYF.

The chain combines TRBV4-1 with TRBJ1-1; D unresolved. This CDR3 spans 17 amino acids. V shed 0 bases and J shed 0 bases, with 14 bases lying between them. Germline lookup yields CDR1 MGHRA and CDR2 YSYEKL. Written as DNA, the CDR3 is TGCGCCAGCAGCCAAGATCTACTCAGGATCATGAACACTGAAGCTTTCTTT. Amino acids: CASSQDLLRIMNTEAFF.

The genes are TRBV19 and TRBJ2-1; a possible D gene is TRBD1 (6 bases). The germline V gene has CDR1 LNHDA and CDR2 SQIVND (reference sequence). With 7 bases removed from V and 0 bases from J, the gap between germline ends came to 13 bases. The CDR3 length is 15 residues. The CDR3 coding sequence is TGTGCCAGTAAGTCCCAACAGGGCTCCTACAATGAGCAGTTCTTC. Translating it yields CASKSQQGSYNEQFF.

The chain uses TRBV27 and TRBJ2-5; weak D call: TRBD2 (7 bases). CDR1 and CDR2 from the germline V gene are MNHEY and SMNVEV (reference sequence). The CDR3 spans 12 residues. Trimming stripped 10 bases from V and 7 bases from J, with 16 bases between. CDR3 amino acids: CATTGRGGTQYF. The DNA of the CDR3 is TGTGCCACCACGGGGAGGGGGGGGACCCAGTACTTC.

The CDR3 here is CASISKMNTEAFF. The CDR3 coding sequence is TGTGCCAGCATCTCTAAGATGAACACTGAAGCTTTCTTT. This chain links TRBV27 with TRBJ1-1; D gene uncertain. From germline, CDR1 is MNHEY and CDR2 SMNVEV (reference sequence). The germline V and J ends were trimmed by 7 bases and 0 bases, with 9 bases remaining between them. The CDR3 extends over 13 amino acids.

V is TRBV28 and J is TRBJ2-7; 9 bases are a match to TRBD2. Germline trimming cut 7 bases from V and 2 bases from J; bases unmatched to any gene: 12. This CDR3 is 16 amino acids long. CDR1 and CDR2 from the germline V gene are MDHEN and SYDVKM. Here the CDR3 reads CASTAGGGRVAYEQYF. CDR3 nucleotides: TGTGCCAGCACCGCGGGGGGGGGACGCGTGGCCTACGAGCAGTACTTC.

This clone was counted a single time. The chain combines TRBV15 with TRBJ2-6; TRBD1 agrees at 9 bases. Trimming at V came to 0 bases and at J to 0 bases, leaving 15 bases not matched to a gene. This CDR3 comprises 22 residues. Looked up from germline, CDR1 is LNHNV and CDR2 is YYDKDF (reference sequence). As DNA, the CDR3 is TGTGCCACCAGCAGAGATCTTCCATCATATGGACAGGGGAGCTCTGGGGCCAACGTCCTGACTTTC. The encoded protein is CATSRDLPSYGQGSSGANVLTF.

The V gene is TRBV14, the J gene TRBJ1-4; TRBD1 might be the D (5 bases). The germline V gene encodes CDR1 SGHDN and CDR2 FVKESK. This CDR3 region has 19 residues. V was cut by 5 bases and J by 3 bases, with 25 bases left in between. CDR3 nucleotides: TGTGCCAGCAGCAACAGCCCCTTTCAGGGAACCCGGCCTAATGAAAAACTGTTTTTT. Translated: CASSNSPFQGTRPNEKLFF.

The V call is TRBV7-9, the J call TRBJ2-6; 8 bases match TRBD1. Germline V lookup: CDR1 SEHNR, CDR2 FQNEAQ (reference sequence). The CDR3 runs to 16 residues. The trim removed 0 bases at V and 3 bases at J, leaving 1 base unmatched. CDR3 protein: CASSLATGVGANVLTF. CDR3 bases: TGTGCCAGCAGCTTAGCGACAGGGGTTGGGGCCAACGTCCTGACTTTC.

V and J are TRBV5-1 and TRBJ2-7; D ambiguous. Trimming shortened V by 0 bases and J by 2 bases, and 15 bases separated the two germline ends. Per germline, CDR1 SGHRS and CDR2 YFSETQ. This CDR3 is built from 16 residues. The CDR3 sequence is CASSLGNGGFTYEQYF. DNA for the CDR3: TGCGCCAGCAGCTTGGGGAACGGCGGATTTACCTACGAGCAGTACTTC.

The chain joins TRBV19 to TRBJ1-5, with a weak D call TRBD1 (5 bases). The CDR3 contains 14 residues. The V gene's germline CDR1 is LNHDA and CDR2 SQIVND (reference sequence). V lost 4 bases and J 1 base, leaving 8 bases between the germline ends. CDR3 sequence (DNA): TGTGCCAGTAGTACAGGGATGAGCAATCAGCCCCAGCATTTT. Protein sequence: CASSTGMSNQPQHF. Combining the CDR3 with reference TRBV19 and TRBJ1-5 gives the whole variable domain DGGITQSPKYLFRKEGQNVTLSCEQNLNHDAMYWYRQDPGQGLRLIYYSQIVNDFQKGDIAEGYSVSREKKESFPLTVTSAQKNPTAFYLCASSTGMSNQPQHFGDGTRLSIL.

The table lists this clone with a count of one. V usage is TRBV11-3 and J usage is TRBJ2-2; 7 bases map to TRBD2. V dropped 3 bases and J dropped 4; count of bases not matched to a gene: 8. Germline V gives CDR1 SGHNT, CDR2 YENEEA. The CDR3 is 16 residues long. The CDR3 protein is CASSFSYPGGTGELFF. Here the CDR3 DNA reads TGTGCCAGCAGCTTTTCGTATCCGGGAGGCACCGGGGAGCTGTTTTTT.

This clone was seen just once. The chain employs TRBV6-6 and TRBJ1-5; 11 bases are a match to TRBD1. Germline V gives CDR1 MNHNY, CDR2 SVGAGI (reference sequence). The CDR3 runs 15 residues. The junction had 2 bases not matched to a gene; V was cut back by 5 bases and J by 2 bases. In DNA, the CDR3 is TGTGCCAGCAGTCGGGACAGGGGGGGCAATCAGCCCCAGCATTTT. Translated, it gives CASSRDRGGNQPQHF.

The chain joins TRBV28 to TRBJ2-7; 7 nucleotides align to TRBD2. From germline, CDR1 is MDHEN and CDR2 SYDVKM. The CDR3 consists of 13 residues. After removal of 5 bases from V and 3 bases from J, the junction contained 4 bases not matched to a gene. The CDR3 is CASSDGLGYEQYF. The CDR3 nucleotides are TGTGCCAGCAGTGACGGACTAGGCTACGAGCAGTACTTC.

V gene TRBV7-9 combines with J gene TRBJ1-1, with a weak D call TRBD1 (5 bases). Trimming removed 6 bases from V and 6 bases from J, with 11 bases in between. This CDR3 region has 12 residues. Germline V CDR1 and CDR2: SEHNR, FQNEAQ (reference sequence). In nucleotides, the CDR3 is TGTGCCAGCAGTCTAGGGGTGGCTGAAGCTTTCTTT. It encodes CASSLGVAEAFF.

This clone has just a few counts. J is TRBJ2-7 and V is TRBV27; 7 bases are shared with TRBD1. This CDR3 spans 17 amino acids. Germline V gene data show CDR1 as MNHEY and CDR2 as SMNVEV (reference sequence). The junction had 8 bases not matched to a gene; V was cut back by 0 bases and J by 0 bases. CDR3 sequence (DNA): TGTGCCAGCAGTTTATCCCATCGCCGGGACAGCTCCTACGAGCAGTACTTC. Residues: CASSLSHRRDSSYEQYF.

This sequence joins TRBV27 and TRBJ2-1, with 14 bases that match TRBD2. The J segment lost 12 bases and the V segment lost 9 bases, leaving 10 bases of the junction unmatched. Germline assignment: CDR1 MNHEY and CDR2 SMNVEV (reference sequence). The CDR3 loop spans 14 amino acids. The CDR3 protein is CASKPGLAGDWQFF. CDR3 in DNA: TGTGCCAGTAAACCGGGACTAGCGGGGGATTGGCAGTTCTTC.

The CDR3 nucleotides read TGTGCCAGCAGCCTGGACACTGGTGTTGGCTACACCTTC. This codes for CASSLDTGVGYTF. The V gene is TRBV7-9, the J gene TRBJ1-2, with a possible D match to TRBD1 (5 bases). Trimming left V 5 bases short and J 7 bases short, with 14 bases between. The CDR3 extends over 13 amino acids. Germline lookup yields CDR1 SEHNR and CDR2 FQNEAQ (reference sequence).